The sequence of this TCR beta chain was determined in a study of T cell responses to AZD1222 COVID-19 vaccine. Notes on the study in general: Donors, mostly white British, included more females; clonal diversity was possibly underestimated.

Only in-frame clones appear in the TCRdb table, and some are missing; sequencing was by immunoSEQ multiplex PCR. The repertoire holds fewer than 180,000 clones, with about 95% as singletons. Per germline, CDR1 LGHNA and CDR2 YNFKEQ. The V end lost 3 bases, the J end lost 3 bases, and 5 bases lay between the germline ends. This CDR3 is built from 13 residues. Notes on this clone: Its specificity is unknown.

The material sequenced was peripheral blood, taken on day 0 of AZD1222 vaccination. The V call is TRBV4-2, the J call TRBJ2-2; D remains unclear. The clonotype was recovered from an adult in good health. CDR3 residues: CASSQSDTGELFF. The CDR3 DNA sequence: TGTGCCAGCAGCCAGTCGGACACCGGGGAGCTGTTTTTT.